This T cell receptor beta chain appears in the sequencing data of a study of blood T cell repertoires in COVID-19. About the study: Sample material is recorded as cDNA or gDNA derived from T cells, B-cell-depleted T cells, or PBMCs.

Assay used: immunoSEQ multiplex PCR; TCRdb lists only in-frame clones, some missing. The table lists 65,000 to 90,000 clones, 65% to 85% of them singletons. The germline V gene encodes CDR1 KGHSH and CDR2 LQKENI. This CDR3 is 14 amino acids long. Trimming removed 4 bases at V and 4 bases at J, with 11 bases between. The rearrangement links TRBV18 to TRBJ1-3; D might be TRBD1 (6 bases). This TCR was recovered from an elderly woman with acute or convalescent COVID-19. Sequencing was performed on peripheral blood. The CDR3 nucleotides are TGTGCCAGCTCACAGATGGGACAAGGAAACACCATATATTTT. It translates to CASSQMGQGNTIYF. The entire variable domain, with the rest obtained from reference TRBV18 and TRBJ1-3, is as follows: NAGVMQNPRHLVRRRGQEARLRCSPMKGHSHVYWYRQLPEEGLKFMVYLQKENIIDESGMPKERFSAEFPKEGPSILRIQQVVRGDSAAYFCASSQMGQGNTIYFGEGSWLTVV.